The clone carrying this T cell receptor beta chain has more than one count but fewer than ten. The antigen is not known. Sample barcodes and UMIs were carried by the TCR alpha and TCR beta cDNA libraries that 5'RACE generated with constant-segment primers. A single record per CDR3 protein comes from TCRdb applying MiXCR to the 5' RACE reads. This table holds about 470,000 distinct CDR3 sequences, 15% to 20% found once. The sample belongs to a study of T-cell memory formation after mild COVID-19. Study-wide points: The authors did not confirm SARS-CoV-2 specificity of second-wave clones peaking day 37. CD4/CD8 balance characterized clones contracting day 15 to 85, and CD4+ skew characterized later expanders.

The CDR3 is made up of 16 amino acids. The germline V and J ends were trimmed by 8 bases and 0 bases, with 17 bases remaining between them. The germline V gene has CDR1 LNHDA and CDR2 SQIVND (reference sequence). The V gene is TRBV19, the J gene TRBJ1-5; D is undetermined. Sequencing was performed on PBMCs or a T cell subset sorted from them (not recorded which). The TCR sequence derives from an adult woman who had mild COVID-19 (a few samples of this study predate the infection). Cell type and time point are not known. In nucleotides, the CDR3 is TGTGCCAGTTCCAACCGGCCCGGCTATAGCAATCAGCCCCAGCATTTT. Its translation is CASSNRPGYSNQPQHF.